What follows is one T cell receptor beta chain and its context. Its antigen is undetermined. This record belongs to a study of T cells in Graves' hyperthyroidism and ophthalmopathy. For the study at large: Blood from the periphery was taken at initial diagnosis, before any treatment.

Amplified regions were TCR beta CDR3 sequences from RNA transcripts. The HTBI primer set was used in a first-round RT-PCR of the TCR CDR3. TCRdb re-derived calls from the multiplex PCR reads in MiXCR, one entry per CDR3 protein. The sample carries around 350,000 distinct CDR3 sequences, approximately 14% recorded once. Findings and limits, study-wide: Blood also showed most of the thyroid clonotypes that were expanded above 0.001.

This CDR3 comprises 13 residues. CDR1 and CDR2 from the germline V gene are LNHDA and SQIVND (reference sequence). The ends were cut back, 2 bases at V and 8 bases at J, with 10 bases in the middle. Sample: blood. The chain recombines TRBV19 with TRBJ2-1, with D possibly being TRBD2 (5 bases). The sequence was obtained from a woman between 18 and 29 years old with Graves' hyperthyroidism that later progressed to Graves' ophthalmopathy. The CDR3 spells CASSIWEIDEQFF. As DNA, the CDR3 is TGTGCCAGTAGTATATGGGAGATCGATGAGCAGTTCTTC.